This T cell receptor beta chain was captured in a study of T cell repertoires in cytomegalovirus infection. Whole-study context: The authors used CMV epitopes that were HLA-C-restricted (recently identified) and HLA-B-restricted (well studied). The study, taken as a whole, reports: Cumulated frequencies of public TCR beta families served to identify carriers of CMV plus the relevant HLA. HLA-C-restricted CMV-specific TCR beta clonotypes were dominant in the ex vivo response.

TCRdb re-derived calls from the reads in MiXCR, one entry per CDR3 protein. The sample carries roughly 69,000 distinct CDR3 sequences, more than 25% recorded once. From germline, CDR1 is SGHNT and CDR2 YENEEA. Deletions cut 3 bases from V and 12 bases from J, with 17 bases between. This CDR3 has 13 amino acids. To note about this clonotype: Its target is not known.

The TCR sequence derives from a human donor in good health (CMV status not recorded). Some clones in this sample may be carry-over from other donors' samples. The chain couples TRBV11-3 to TRBJ1-1; possibly TRBD1 for D (5 bases). Sequenced here: CD8+ T cells from cultured PBMCs, sampled from culture after CMV antigen stimulation. The DNA of the CDR3 is TGTGCCAGCAGCTTTTCGGTCGGGACTTCGTCTTTCTTT. This codes for CASSFSVGTSSFF.